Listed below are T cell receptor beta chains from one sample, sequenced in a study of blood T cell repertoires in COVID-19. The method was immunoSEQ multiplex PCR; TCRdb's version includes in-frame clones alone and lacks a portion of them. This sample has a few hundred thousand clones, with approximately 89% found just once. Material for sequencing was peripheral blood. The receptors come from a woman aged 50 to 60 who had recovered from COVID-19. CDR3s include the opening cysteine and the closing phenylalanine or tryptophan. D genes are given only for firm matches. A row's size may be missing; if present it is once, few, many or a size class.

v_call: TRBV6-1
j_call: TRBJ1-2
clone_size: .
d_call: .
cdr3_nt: TGTGCCAGCAGTGAACAGGGACTCTATGGCTACACCTTC
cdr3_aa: CASSEQGLYGYTF

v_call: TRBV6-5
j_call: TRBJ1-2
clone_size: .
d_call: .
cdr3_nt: TGTGCCAGCAGTTACTCGAGATACAGGGATAATGGCTACACCTTC
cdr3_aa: CASSYSRYRDNGYTF

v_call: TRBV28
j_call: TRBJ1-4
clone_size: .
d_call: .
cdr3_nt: TGTGCCAGCAGTTCCATTACAGGGATTGATGAAAAACTGTTTTTT
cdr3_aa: CASSSITGIDEKLFF

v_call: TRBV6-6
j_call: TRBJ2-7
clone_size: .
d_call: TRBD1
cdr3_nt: TGTGCCAGCAGTTACCCAAAGACAGGGGGCGTCGACGAGCAGTACTTC
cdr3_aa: CASSYPKTGGVDEQYF

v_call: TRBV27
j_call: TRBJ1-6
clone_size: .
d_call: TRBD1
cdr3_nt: TGTGCCAGCTCCGTCAGGCAGGGGGTCGGTTCACCCCTCCACTTT
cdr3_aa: CASSVRQGVGSPLHF

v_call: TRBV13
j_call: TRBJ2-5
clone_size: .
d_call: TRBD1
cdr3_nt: TGTGCCAGCGGGACAGGGATCAGGGAGACCCAGTACTTC
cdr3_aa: CASGTGIRETQYF

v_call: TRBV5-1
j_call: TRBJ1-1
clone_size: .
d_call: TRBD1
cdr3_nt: TGCGCCAGCAGCTTGCAGGGGGTTTTGAACACTGAAGCTTTCTTT
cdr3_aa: CASSLQGVLNTEAFF

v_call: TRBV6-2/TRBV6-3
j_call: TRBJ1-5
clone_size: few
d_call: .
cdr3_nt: TGTGCCAGCAGTTACTCGAATCGGCAGGGGATATATAATCAGCCCCAGCATTTT
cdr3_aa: CASSYSNRQGIYNQPQHF

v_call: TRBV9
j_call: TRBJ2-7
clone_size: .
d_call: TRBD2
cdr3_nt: TGTGCCAGCAGCGTAGTAGCGGGAGACACCTACGAGCAGTACTTC
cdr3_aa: CASSVVAGDTYEQYF

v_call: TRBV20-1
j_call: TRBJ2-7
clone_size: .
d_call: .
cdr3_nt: TGCAGTGCTGGAGGACGAGGGGAGCAGTACTTC
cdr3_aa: CSAGGRGEQYF

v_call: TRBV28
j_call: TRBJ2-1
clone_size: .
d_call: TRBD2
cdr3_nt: TGTGCCAGCAGCCGTAGCGGGGGGAACTACAATGAGCAGTTCTTC
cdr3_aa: CASSRSGGNYNEQFF

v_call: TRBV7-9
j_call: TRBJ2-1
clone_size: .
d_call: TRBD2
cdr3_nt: TGTGCCAGCAGCGCCTCTAGCGGGGCATACAATGAGCAGTTCTTC
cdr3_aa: CASSASSGAYNEQFF

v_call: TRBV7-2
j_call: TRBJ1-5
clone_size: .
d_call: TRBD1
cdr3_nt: TGTGCCAGCAGTTATGGACAGGATCAGCCCCAGCATTTT
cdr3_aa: CASSYGQDQPQHF

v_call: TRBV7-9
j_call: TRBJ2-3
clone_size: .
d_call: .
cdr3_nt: TGTGCCAGCAGGTCCTCTAGCGCACCTAGCACAGATACGCAGTATTTT
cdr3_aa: CASRSSSAPSTDTQYF

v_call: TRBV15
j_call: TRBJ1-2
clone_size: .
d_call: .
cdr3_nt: TGTGCCACCAGCAGAGATAGGATTTCGGACAGCCCGTTGGGCGGCTACACCTTC
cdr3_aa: CATSRDRISDSPLGGYTF

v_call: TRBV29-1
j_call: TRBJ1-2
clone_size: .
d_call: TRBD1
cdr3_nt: TGCAGCGTTGTCTTCCTGACAGGGGGCGGCTACACCTTC
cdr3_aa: CSVVFLTGGGYTF

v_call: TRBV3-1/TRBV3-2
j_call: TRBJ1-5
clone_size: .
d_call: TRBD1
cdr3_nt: TGTGCCAGCAGCCGAGGGACAGGGGTTCAGCCCCAGCATTTT
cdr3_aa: CASSRGTGVQPQHF

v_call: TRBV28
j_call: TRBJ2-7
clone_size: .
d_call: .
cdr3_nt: TGTGCCAGCAGTTTGGCCGTGGCCGCACTAAAATACTACGAGCAGTACTTC
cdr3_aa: CASSLAVAALKYYEQYF

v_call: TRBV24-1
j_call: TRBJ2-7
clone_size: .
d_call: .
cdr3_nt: TGTGCCACCAGTGAGGGGGGTACCTACGAGCAGTACTTC
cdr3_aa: CATSEGGTYEQYF

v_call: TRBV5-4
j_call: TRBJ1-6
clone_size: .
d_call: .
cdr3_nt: TGTGCCAGCAGTCGTGGGGGACAAGGGGCTTCACCCCTCCACTTT
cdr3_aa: CASSRGGQGASPLHF

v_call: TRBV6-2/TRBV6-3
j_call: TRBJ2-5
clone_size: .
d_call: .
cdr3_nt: TGTGCCAGCAGTCAATTCCGGGACTACCAAGAGACCCAGTACTTC
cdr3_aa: CASSQFRDYQETQYF

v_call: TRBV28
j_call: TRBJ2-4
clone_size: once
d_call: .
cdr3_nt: TGTGCCAGCAGCCCCACAAGCTCGGGCATTCAGTACTTC
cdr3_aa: CASSPTSSGIQYF

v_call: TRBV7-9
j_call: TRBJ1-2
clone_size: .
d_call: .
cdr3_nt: TGTGCCAGCAGCCCAAATAGAGGCGGGGATGGCTACACCTTC
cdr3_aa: CASSPNRGGDGYTF

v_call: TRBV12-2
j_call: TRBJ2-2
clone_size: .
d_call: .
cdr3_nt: TGTGCAAGTCGCTCCACCCCTACTAGCGGTGGGGGTGCCGGGGAGCTGTTTTTT
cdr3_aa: CASRSTPTSGGGAGELFF

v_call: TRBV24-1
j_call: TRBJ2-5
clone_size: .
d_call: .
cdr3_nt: TGTGCCACCAGTATCAGGGGAGCGGAGACCCAGTACTTC
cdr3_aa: CATSIRGAETQYF

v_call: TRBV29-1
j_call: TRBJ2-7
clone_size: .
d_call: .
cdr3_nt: TGCAGCGTTGAGGACCCCCCCGGGAGTTTCAAGCAGTACTTC
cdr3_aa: CSVEDPPGSFKQYF

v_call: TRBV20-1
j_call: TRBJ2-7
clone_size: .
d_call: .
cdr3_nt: TGCAGTGCTAGTTTAGAGGTCCCGCTATCCTCCTACGAGCAGTACTTC
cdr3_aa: CSASLEVPLSSYEQYF

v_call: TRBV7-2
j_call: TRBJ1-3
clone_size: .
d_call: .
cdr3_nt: TGTGCCAGCAGCCTATACAGGGAGCGATCTGGAAACACCATATATTTT
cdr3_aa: CASSLYRERSGNTIYF

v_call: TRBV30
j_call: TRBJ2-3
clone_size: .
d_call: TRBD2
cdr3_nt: TGTGCCTGGAAACAACCTCTGGGACTAGCTTTCAATACGCAGTATTTT
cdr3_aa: CAWKQPLGLAFNTQYF

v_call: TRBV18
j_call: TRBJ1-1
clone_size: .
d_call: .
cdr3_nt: TGTGCCAGCACGGGAGCGGGGCCTGAAGCTTTCTTT
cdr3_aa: CASTGAGPEAFF

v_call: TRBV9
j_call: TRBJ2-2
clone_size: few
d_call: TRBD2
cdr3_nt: TGTGCCAGCAGCCTACTAGCGGGCCCCTCCGGGGAGCTGTTTTTT
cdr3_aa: CASSLLAGPSGELFF

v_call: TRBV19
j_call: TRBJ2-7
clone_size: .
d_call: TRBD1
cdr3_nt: TGTGCCAGTAGCGACAGGGGCCACGAGCAGTACTTC
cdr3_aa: CASSDRGHEQYF

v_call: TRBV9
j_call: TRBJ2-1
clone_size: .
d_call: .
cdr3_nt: TGTGCCAGCAGCGCCGGGGGCTCCTACAATGAGCAGTTCTTC
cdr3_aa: CASSAGGSYNEQFF

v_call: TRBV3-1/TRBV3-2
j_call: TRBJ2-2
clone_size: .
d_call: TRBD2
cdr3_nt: TGTGCCAGCTCCGTCCTAGCGGGGGCCGGGGAGCTGTTTTTT
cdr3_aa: CASSVLAGAGELFF

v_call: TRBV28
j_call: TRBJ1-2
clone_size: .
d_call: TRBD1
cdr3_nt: TGTGCCAGCCGGACAGGGGGTGGCTATGGCTACACCTTC
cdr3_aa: CASRTGGGYGYTF

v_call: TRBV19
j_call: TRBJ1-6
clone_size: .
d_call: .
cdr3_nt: TGTGCCAGTAGTATAGCCCCGCGACAGCTACATTCACCCCTCCACTTT
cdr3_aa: CASSIAPRQLHSPLHF

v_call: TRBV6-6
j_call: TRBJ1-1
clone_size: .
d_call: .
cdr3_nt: TGTGCCAGCAGTTACACGGTGAACACTGAAGCTTTCTTT
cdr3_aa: CASSYTVNTEAFF

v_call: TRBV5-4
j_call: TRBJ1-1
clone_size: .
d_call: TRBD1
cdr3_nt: TGTGCCAGCAGCTTGGCCCGGCGGACAGGGGGCGCAAACACTGAAGCTTTCTTT
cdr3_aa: CASSLARRTGGANTEAFF

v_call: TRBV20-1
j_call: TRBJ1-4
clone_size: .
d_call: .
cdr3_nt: TGCAGTACTACGTTTAGTGAAAAACTGTTTTTT
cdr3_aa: CSTTFSEKLFF

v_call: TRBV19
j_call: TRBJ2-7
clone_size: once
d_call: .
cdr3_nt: TGTGCCAGTAGTACTCGCCTTGCTTGGCAGGGGTCCTACGAGCAGTACTTC
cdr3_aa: CASSTRLAWQGSYEQYF

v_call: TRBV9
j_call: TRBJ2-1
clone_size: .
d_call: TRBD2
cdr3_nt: TGTGCCAGCAGCGGACCTAGCGGGAGGGCCTTTAATGAGCAGTTCTTC
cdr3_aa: CASSGPSGRAFNEQFF

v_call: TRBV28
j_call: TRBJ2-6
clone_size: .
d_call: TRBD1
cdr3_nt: TGTGCCAGCAGTAGGGACAGGCCAAATGGGGCCAACGTCCTGACTTTC
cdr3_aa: CASSRDRPNGANVLTF

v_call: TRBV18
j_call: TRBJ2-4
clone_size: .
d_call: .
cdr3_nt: TGTGCCAGCTCAATTTACAGGTCTTACCCTCAGTACTTC
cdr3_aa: CASSIYRSYPQYF

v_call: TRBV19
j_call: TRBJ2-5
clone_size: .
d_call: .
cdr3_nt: TGTGCCAGTAGAAGGGGAACGTGGTCAGAGACCCAGTACTTC
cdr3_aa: CASRRGTWSETQYF

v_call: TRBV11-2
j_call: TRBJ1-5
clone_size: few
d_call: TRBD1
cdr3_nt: TGTGCCAGCAGCTCAACAGGGGGCGGTCAGCCCCAGCATTTT
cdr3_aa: CASSSTGGGQPQHF

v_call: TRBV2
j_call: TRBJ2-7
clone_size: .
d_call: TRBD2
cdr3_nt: TGTGCCAGCAGTGAAATGAGCGGGAGGGCTAACTACGAGCAGTACTTC
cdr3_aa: CASSEMSGRANYEQYF

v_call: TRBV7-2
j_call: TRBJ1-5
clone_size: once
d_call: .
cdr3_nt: TGTGCCAGCGGACAAGGGGTTAATCAGCCCCAGCATTTT
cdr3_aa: CASGQGVNQPQHF

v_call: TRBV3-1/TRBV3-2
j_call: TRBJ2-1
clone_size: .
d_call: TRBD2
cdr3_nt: TGTGCCAGCAGCCGCGAGGGACTAGCGGGGGGGCGATACAATGAGCAGTTCTTC
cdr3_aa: CASSREGLAGGRYNEQFF

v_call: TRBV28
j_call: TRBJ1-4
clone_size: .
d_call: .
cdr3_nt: TGTGCCAGCAGTTTTGGGGGGGCAGGCGAAAAACTGTTTTTT
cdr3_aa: CASSFGGAGEKLFF